This TCR beta chain was sequenced during a study of cytomegalovirus exposure and HLA in healthy donors. Study overall: About 85 million unique TCRs from HLA-typed donors were held in an early release of data.

As for this clone: Its cognate antigen is unknown.

It was with 60 Vbeta and 13 Jbeta primers that the PCR ran. Sequencing was performed with immunoSEQ multiplex PCR; in TCRdb, only in-frame clones are kept and a portion is missing. The sample includes about 90,000 clones, 70% to 85% seen only once; the top ten take around 2.3%. Findings and caveats of the study: Most subjects' HLA-A and HLA-B alleles were reportedly predicted from TCR beta sequences.

The germline V and J ends were trimmed by 2 bases and 8 bases, with 14 bases remaining between them. CDR1 SGDLS and CDR2 YYNGEE come from the germline V gene. CDR3 length: 14 amino acids. Sequenced material: PBMCs. The chain joins TRBV9 to TRBJ2-4; D is uncertain. This TCR came from a young man in good health and CMV-seronegative. Here the CDR3 DNA reads TGTGCCAGCAGCGTTTGGCGAGACGGAGACATTCAGTACTTC. Residues: CASSVWRDGDIQYF.